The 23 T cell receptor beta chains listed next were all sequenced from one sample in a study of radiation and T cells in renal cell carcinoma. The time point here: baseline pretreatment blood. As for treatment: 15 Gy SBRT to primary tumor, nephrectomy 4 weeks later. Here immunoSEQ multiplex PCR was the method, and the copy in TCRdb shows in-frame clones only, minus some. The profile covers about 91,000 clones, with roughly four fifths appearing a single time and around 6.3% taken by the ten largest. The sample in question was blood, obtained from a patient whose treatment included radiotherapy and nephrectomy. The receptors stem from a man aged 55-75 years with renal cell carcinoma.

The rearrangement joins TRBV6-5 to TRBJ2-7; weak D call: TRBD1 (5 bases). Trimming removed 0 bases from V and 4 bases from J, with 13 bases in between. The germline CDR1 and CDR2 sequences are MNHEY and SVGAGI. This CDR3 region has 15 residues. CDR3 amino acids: CASSYSSGQRYEQYF. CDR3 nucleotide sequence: TGTGCCAGCAGTTACTCGAGTGGACAAAGGTACGAGCAGTACTTC.

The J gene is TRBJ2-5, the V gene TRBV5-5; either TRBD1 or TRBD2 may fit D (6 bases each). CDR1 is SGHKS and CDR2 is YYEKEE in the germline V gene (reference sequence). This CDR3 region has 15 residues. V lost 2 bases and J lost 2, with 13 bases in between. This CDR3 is CASSFWGATQETQYF. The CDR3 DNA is TGTGCCAGCAGCTTTTGGGGGGCCACACAAGAGACCCAGTACTTC.

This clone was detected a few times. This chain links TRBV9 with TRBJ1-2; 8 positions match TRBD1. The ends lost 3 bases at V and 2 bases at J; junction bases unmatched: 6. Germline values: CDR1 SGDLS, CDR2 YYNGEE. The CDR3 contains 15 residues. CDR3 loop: CASSARQGINYGYTF. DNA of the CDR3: TGTGCCAGCAGCGCGCGACAGGGGATAAACTATGGCTACACCTTC.

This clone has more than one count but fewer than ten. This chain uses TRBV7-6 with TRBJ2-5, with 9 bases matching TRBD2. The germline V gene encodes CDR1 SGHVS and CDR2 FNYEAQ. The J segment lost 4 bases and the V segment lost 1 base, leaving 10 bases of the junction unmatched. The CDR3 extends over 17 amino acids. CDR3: CASSLEWTAGGVETQYF. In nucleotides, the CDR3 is TGTGCCAGCAGCTTAGAGTGGACAGCGGGAGGAGTAGAGACCCAGTACTTC.

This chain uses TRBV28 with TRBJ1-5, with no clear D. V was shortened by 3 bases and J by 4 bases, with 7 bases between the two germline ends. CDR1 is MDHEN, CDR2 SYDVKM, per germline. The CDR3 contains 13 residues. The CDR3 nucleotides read TGTGCCAGCAGTTTCGTGGGGAATCAGCCCCAGCATTTT. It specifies CASSFVGNQPQHF.

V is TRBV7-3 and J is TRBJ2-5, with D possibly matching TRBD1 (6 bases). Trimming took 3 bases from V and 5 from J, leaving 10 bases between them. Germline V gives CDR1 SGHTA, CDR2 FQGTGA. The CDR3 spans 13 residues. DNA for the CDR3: TGTGCCAGCAGCTTTACAGGGCTGGAGACCCAGTACTTC. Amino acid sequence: CASSFTGLETQYF.

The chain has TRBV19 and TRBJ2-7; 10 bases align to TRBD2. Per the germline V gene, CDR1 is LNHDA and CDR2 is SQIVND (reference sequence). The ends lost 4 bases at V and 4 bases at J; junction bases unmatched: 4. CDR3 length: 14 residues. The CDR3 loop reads CASSTAGGPYEQYF. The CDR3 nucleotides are TGTGCCAGTAGTACAGCGGGAGGGCCTTACGAGCAGTACTTC.

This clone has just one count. DNA for the CDR3: TGTGCCAGCAGCTTAGGTTCAGGGGAAGTCTCTGGCTACACCTTC. Residues: CASSLGSGEVSGYTF. V usage is TRBV7-9 and J usage is TRBJ1-2; D is perhaps TRBD1 (6 bases). CDR3 length equals 15 residues. Germline V lookup: CDR1 SEHNR, CDR2 FQNEAQ (reference sequence). V was clipped by 1 base and J by 7 bases, with 16 bases between them.

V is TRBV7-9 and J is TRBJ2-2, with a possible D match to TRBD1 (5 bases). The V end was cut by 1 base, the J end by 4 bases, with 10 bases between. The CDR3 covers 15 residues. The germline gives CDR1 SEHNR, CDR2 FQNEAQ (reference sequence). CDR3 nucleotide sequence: TGTGCCAGCAGCTTAGGGCCCAGGGCCACCGGGGAGCTGTTTTTT. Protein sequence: CASSLGPRATGELFF.

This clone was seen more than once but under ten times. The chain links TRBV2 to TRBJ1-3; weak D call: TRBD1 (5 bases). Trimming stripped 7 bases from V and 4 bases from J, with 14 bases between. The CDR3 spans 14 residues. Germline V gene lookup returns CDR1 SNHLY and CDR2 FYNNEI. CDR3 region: CASNSRGTGNTIYF. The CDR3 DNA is TGTGCCAGCAATTCACGGGGGACCGGAAACACCATATATTTT.

As DNA, the CDR3 is TGTGCCAGCAGCTTAGCCGGCTGGAGCTCCTACAATGAGCAGTTCTTC. It is translated as CASSLAGWSSYNEQFF. This chain joins TRBV11-2 and TRBJ2-1, with D hard to call. Trimming shortened V by 1 base and J by 0 bases, and 10 bases separated the two germline ends. Germline V lookup: CDR1 SGHAT, CDR2 FQNNGV. CDR3 length: 16 residues.

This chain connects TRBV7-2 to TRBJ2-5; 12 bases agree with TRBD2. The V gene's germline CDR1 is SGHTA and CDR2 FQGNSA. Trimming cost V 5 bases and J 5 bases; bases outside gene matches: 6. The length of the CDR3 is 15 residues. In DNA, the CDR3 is TGTGCCAGCAGCAACGGACTAGCGGGAAGTGAGACCCAGTACTTC. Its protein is CASSNGLAGSETQYF. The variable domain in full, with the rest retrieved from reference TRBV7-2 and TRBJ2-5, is GAGVSQSPSNKVTEKGKDVELRCDPISGHTALYWYRQSLGQGLEFLIYFQGNSAPDKSGLPSDRFSAERTGGSVSTLTIQRTQQEDSAVYLCASSNGLAGSETQYFGPGTRLLVL.

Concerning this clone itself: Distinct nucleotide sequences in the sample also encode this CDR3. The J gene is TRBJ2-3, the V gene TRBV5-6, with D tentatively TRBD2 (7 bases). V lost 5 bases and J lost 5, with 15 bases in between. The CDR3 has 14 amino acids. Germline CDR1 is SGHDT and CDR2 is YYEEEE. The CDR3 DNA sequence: TGTGCCAGCAGTCAAGGAGGGGGGGAAGATACGCAGTATTTT. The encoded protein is CASSQGGGEDTQYF.

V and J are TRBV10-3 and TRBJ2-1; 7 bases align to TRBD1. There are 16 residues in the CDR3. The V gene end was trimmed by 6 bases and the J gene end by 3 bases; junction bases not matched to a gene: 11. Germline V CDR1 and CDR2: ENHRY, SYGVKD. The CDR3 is CAIRDDDRVDYNEQFF. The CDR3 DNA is TGTGCCATCAGGGACGATGACAGGGTAGACTACAATGAGCAGTTCTTC.

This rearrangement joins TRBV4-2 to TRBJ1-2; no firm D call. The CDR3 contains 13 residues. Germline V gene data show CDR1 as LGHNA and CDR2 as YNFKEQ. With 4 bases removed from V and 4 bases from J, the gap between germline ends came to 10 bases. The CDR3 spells CASSRAQVYGYTF. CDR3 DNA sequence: TGTGCCAGCAGCCGGGCCCAAGTCTATGGCTACACCTTC.

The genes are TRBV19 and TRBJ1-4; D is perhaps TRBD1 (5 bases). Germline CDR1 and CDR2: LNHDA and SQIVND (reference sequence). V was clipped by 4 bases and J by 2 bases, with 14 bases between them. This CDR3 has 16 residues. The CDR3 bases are TGTGCCAGTAGTAGGCCTCCGGGACCGACTAATGAAAAACTGTTTTTT. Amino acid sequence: CASSRPPGPTNEKLFF. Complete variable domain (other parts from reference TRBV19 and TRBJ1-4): DGGITQSPKYLFRKEGQNVTLSCEQNLNHDAMYWYRQDPGQGLRLIYYSQIVNDFQKGDIAEGYSVSREKKESFPLTVTSAQKNPTAFYLCASSRPPGPTNEKLFFGSGTQLSVL.

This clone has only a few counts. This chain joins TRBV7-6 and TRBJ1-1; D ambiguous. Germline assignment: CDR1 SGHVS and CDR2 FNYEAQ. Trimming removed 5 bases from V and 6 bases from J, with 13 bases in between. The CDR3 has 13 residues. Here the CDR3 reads CASSLGWAPEAFF. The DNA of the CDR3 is TGTGCCAGCAGCCTGGGGTGGGCGCCTGAAGCTTTCTTT.

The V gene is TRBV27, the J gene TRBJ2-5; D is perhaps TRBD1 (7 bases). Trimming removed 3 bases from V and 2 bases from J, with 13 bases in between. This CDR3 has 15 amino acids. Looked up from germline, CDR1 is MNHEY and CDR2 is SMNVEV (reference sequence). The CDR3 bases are TGTGCCAGCAGTTTGGGTCAGGGGGGACAAGAGACCCAGTACTTC. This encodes CASSLGQGGQETQYF.

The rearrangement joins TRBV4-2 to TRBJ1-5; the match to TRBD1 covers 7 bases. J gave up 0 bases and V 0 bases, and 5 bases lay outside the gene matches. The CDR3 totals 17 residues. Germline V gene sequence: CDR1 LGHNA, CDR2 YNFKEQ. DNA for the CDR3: TGTGCCAGCAGCCAAGATTCAGGGGGGTATAGCAATCAGCCCCAGCATTTT. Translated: CASSQDSGGYSNQPQHF.

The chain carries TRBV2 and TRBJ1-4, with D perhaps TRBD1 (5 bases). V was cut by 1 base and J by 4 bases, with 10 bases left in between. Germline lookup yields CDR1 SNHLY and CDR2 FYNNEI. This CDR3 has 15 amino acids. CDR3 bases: TGTGCCAGCAGTGAAGGGGGCAGCTATAATGAAAAACTGTTTTTT. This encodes CASSEGGSYNEKLFF.

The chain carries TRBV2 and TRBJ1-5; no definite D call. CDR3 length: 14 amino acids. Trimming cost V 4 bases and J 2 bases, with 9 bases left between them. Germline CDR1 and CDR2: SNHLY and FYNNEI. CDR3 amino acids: CASSGSGGNQPQHF. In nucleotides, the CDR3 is TGTGCCAGCAGTGGGAGTGGAGGCAATCAGCCCCAGCATTTT.

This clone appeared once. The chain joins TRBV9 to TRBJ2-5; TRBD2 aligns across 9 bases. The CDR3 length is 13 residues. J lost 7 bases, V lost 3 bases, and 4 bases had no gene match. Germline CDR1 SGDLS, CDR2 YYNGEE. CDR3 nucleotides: TGTGCCAGCAGCGCCTTAGCGGGAGCGACCCAGTACTTC. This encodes CASSALAGATQYF.

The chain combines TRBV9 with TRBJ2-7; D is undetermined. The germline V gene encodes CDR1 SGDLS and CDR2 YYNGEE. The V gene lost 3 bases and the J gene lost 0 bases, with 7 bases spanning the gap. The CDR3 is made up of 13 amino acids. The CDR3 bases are TGTGCCAGCAGCGACGGTAGCTCCTACGAGCAGTACTTC. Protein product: CASSDGSSYEQYF.